The 4 T cell receptor beta chains in this list originate from one sample, sequenced in a study of PD-L1 blockade in urothelial cancer. Data came from immunoSEQ multiplex PCR; TCRdb stores just in-frame clones and leaves some out. In the table there are more than 90,000 clones, around 90% of which are singletons. Time point noted: peripheral blood 6 weeks after treatment start. Source: PBMCs, taken around atezolizumab (anti-PD-L1) treatment. The receptors were gathered from a man aged 60 to 75 with urothelial cancer.

The V call is TRBV18, the J call TRBJ1-1; D might be TRBD1 (5 bases). V was clipped by 0 bases and J by 4 bases, with 12 bases between them. CDR1 is KGHSH, CDR2 LQKENI, per germline. CDR3 length: 15 amino acids. The CDR3 DNA follows: TGTGCCAGCTCACCACCGCGCGGGGCGGTCACTGAAGCTTTCTTT. Its translation is CASSPPRGAVTEAFF.

The gene calls are TRBV4-3 and TRBJ2-7, with 8 bases identical to TRBD2. The V gene's germline CDR1 is LGHNA and CDR2 YSLEER. The CDR3 totals 16 residues. Losses at the gene ends were 0 bases for V and 6 bases for J; bases not matched to a gene: 10. The chain's CDR3 is CASSQDLIRGGLEQYF. DNA of the CDR3: TGCGCCAGCAGCCAAGATCTAATTCGGGGGGGGCTCGAGCAGTACTTC.

V is TRBV28 and J is TRBJ2-7; the match to TRBD2 covers 10 bases. The CDR3 covers 16 residues. Germline-derived CDR1 and CDR2 are MDHEN and SYDVKM. V shed 2 bases, J shed 6 bases, and the junction held 10 bases outside the gene matches. The CDR3 DNA is TGTGCCAGCAGTTTAGGATTACTAGCGGGGCCCCGCGAGCAGTACTTC. Residues: CASSLGLLAGPREQYF.

This clone was counted a single time. V gene TRBV4-3 combines with J gene TRBJ2-2, with a possible D match to TRBD2 (6 bases). CDR1 LGHNA and CDR2 YSLEER come from the germline V gene. V lost 1 base, J lost 6 bases, and 9 bases lay in between. CDR3 length: 14 amino acids. The CDR3 region is CASSQGGGAGELFF. In DNA form, the CDR3 reads TGCGCCAGCAGCCAAGGTGGAGGGGCCGGGGAGCTGTTTTTT.